This passage covers 28 T cell receptor beta chains from one sample sequenced in a study of beta chain features in type 1 diabetes. cDNA synthesis used the whole RNA isolate, giving expressed TCRB sequences. The repertoire was sequenced with immunoSEQ multiplex PCR; TCRdb's copy has only in-frame clones and lacks some. The sample carries 350,000 or so clones, 15% to 20% recorded once. Sequences were obtained from naive CD4+ T cells from blood. Receptors originate from a woman aged 18-29 years in good health.

A word on this clone: The junction differs from germline at one of its ends, possibly a read error. The chain carries TRBV7-3 and TRBJ2-1; 9 nucleotides align to TRBD2. The CDR3 is 15 amino acids. Germline assignment: CDR1 SGHTA and CDR2 FQGTGA. The CDR3, as DNA: TGTGCCAGCAGCATACTAGCGGGCTCCAACAATGAGCAGTTCTTC. This codes for CASSILAGSNNEQFF.

This clone was observed a few times. The V gene is TRBV6-5, the J gene TRBJ2-1, with D maybe TRBD2 (5 bases). This CDR3 is built from 15 residues. V lost 2 bases and J 8 bases, leaving 16 bases between the germline ends. CDR1 and CDR2 from the germline V gene are MNHEY and SVGAGI. DNA of the CDR3: TGTGCCAGCAGTTACGGCGGGCTGAGATGGGATGAGCAGTTCTTC. Protein product: CASSYGGLRWDEQFF.

This clone was counted only a few times. The rearrangement links TRBV5-1 to TRBJ1-2; 9 bases agree with TRBD1. The CDR3 runs to 14 residues. After removal of 0 bases from V and 6 bases from J, the junction contained 3 bases not matched to a gene. The V gene's germline CDR1 is SGHRS and CDR2 YFSETQ. CDR3 amino acids: CASSLARDRDGYTF. The CDR3 DNA reads TGCGCCAGCAGCTTGGCGCGGGACAGGGATGGCTACACCTTC.

In this sample, this clone turned up a few times. This chain joins TRBV7-2 and TRBJ1-3, with D unresolved. Trimming pared 5 bases from V and 3 bases from J, leaving 11 bases between. The CDR3 is 14 amino acids. Germline CDR1 is SGHTA and CDR2 is FQGNSA. The CDR3 DNA is TGTGCCAGCAGCCCAACGGTGATTGGAAACACCATATATTTT. This sequence encodes CASSPTVIGNTIYF.

The V gene is TRBV5-4, the J gene TRBJ2-5, with 8 bases matching TRBD2. The CDR3 consists of 17 residues. After removal of 4 bases from V and 4 bases from J, the junction contained 15 bases not matched to a gene. The germline V gene encodes CDR1 SGHNT and CDR2 YYREEE (reference sequence). Here the CDR3 reads CASSPLAGMEGRETQYF. The CDR3 coding sequence is TGTGCCAGCAGCCCTCTAGCGGGCATGGAGGGTAGAGAGACCCAGTACTTC.

A few counts support this clone. J is TRBJ1-6 and V is TRBV7-2; TRBD1 aligns across 8 bases. The CDR3 consists of 15 residues. The germline CDR1 and CDR2 sequences are SGHTA and FQGNSA. The V and J ends lost 3 bases and 9 bases, in that order; junction bases with no gene match: 7. The CDR3 loop reads CASSFPGQAPSPLHF. In DNA, the CDR3 is TGTGCCAGCAGCTTCCCGGGACAGGCCCCTTCACCCCTCCACTTT.

This clone was observed a few times. This sequence joins TRBV11-3 and TRBJ2-7, with D unresolved. V shed 1 base and J shed 1 base, with 8 bases lying between them. Germline lookup yields CDR1 SGHNT and CDR2 YENEEA. The CDR3 sequence is 14 residues long. CDR3 DNA sequence: TGTGCCAGCAGCTTAGTGGTCGGGTCCTACGAGCAGTACTTC. Translated: CASSLVVGSYEQYF.

The gene calls are TRBV5-1 and TRBJ2-7; TRBD1 matches at 10 bases. CDR3 size: 16 residues. Germline CDR1 reads SGHRS; CDR2 reads YFSETQ. V gave up 3 bases and J gave up 3 bases; unmatched junction bases: 9. The CDR3 region is CASSWTPGQGIYEQYF. The CDR3 bases are TGCGCCAGCAGCTGGACGCCGGGACAGGGGATCTACGAGCAGTACTTC.

The genes are TRBV4-3 and TRBJ1-1; D uncertain. CDR1 is LGHNA, CDR2 YSLEER, per germline. The CDR3 is 12 amino acids. V dropped 4 bases and J dropped 4 bases, with 7 bases sitting between them. Here the CDR3 reads CASSLRGTEAFF. CDR3 coding DNA: TGCGCCAGCAGCCTACGAGGCACTGAAGCTTTCTTT.

The chain uses TRBV7-3 and TRBJ2-7, with TRBD1 identical over 7 bases. The CDR3 length is 14 residues. Germline CDR1 and CDR2: SGHTA and FQGTGA. Unmatched junction bases numbered 4, after V lost 5 bases and J lost 0 bases. The CDR3 bases are TGTGCCAGCAGCCCAGGGGGTATCTCCTACGAGCAGTACTTC. This translates into CASSPGGISYEQYF.

The chain couples TRBV5-1 to TRBJ2-7; 8 bases map to TRBD2. The germline gives CDR1 SGHRS, CDR2 YFSETQ. Trimming took 5 bases from V and 3 from J; bases not matched to a gene: 10. CDR3 length: 15 amino acids. The CDR3 sequence: CASRTGTSGFYEQYF. The CDR3 DNA follows: TGCGCCAGCAGAACCGGAACTAGCGGATTCTACGAGCAGTACTTC.

This clone was recorded a few times. In DNA, the CDR3 is TGTGCCAGCAGTTTAGCAGGTCTTAATGAAAAACTGTTTTTT. It is translated as CASSLAGLNEKLFF. V and J are TRBV27 and TRBJ1-4; D is uncertain. V was trimmed by 2 bases and J by 4 bases, leaving 8 bases between them. CDR3 length equals 14 residues. Germline V gene sequence: CDR1 MNHEY, CDR2 SMNVEV (reference sequence). Filled out from reference TRBV27 and TRBJ1-4, the complete variable domain reads EAQVTQNPRYLITVTGKKLTVTCSQNMNHEYMSWYRQDPGLGLRQIYYSMNVEVTDKGDVPEGYKVSRKEKRNFPLILESPSPNQTSLYFCASSLAGLNEKLFFGSGTQLSVL.

This clone was detected a few times. The chain recombines TRBV7-2 with TRBJ2-1, with 12 bases identical to TRBD2. The junction had 9 bases not matched to a gene; V was cut back by 5 bases and J by 7 bases. The CDR3 has 16 residues. The germline gives CDR1 SGHTA, CDR2 FQGNSA. The CDR3 reads CASSAAGTSGRNEQFF. The CDR3 DNA follows: TGTGCCAGCAGCGCCGCGGGGACTAGCGGGCGGAATGAGCAGTTCTTC.

CDR3 DNA sequence: TGTGCCAGCAGCTCCCGTGGCGGGAGAGATTCCTACGAGCAGTACTTC. Amino acid sequence: CASSSRGGRDSYEQYF. This rearrangement joins TRBV7-9 to TRBJ2-7; 7 bases align to TRBD2. The CDR3 has 16 residues. Germline trimming cut 4 bases from V and 1 base from J; bases unmatched to any gene: 10. The germline gives CDR1 SEHNR, CDR2 FQNEAQ (reference sequence).

The chain couples TRBV29-1 to TRBJ2-3, with D possibly being TRBD2 (6 bases). Germline V gene data show CDR1 as SQVTM and CDR2 as ANQGSEA. The CDR3 runs to 11 residues. The ends were cut back, 6 bases at V and 8 bases at J, with 12 bases in the middle. The DNA for the CDR3 is TGCAGCGTCGCACGGGGGATTACGCAGTATTTT. Protein sequence: CSVARGITQYF.

This chain uses TRBV6-5 with TRBJ2-7; a weak D match, TRBD2 (5 bases). Germline CDR1 MNHEY, CDR2 SVGAGI. Trimming stripped 8 bases from V and 2 bases from J, with 10 bases between. The CDR3 totals 12 residues. CDR3 DNA sequence: TGTGCCAGCGGCGACTACGCCTACGAGCAGTACTTC. Protein product: CASGDYAYEQYF.

This clone has just a few counts. The identical CDR3 is also encoded by other nucleotide sequences in the sample. V gene TRBV7-9 combines with J gene TRBJ1-5, with 10 bases aligning to TRBD1. The ends lost 4 bases at V and 2 bases at J; junction bases unmatched: 2. The germline V gene encodes CDR1 SEHNR and CDR2 FQNEAQ (reference sequence). This CDR3 spans 15 amino acids. CDR3 in amino acids: CASSSGTGGNQPQHF. The CDR3 bases are TGTGCCAGCAGCTCCGGGACAGGGGGCAATCAGCCCCAGCATTTT.

The count of this clone is one. The gene calls are TRBV7-9 and TRBJ1-3, with D perhaps TRBD1 (5 bases). This CDR3 spans 17 amino acids. Trimming left V 5 bases short and J 0 bases short, with 17 bases between. The germline V gene encodes CDR1 SEHNR and CDR2 FQNEAQ (reference sequence). CDR3 in DNA: TGTGCCAGCAGCCTCAATTCGGCAGGGTACTCTGGAAACACCATATATTTT. It yields the protein CASSLNSAGYSGNTIYF.

CDR3 bases: TGTGCCTGGAGCGGGGCGATCAAACGGACAGAAGCCTACGAGCAGTACTTC. It encodes CAWSGAIKRTEAYEQYF. The V gene is TRBV30, the J gene TRBJ2-7; tentative D call: TRBD1 (6 bases). Germline loops: CDR1 GTSNPN, CDR2 SVGIG (reference sequence). The CDR3 length is 17 residues. The ends were cut back, 3 bases at V and 2 bases at J, with 23 bases in the middle. Together with reference TRBV30 and TRBJ2-7, the CDR3 gives the full variable domain: SQTIHQWPATLVQPVGSPLSLECTVEGTSNPNLYWYRQAAGRGLQLLFYSVGIGQISSEVPQNLSASRPQDRQFILSSKKLLLSDSGFYLCAWSGAIKRTEAYEQYFGPGTRLTVT.

This clone has more than one count but fewer than ten. This chain uses TRBV5-1 with TRBJ1-5; D might be TRBD1 (5 bases). The germline V gene encodes CDR1 SGHRS and CDR2 YFSETQ. The CDR3 extends over 14 amino acids. Trimming pared 0 bases from V and 5 bases from J, leaving 9 bases between. The CDR3 coding sequence is TGCGCCAGCAGCTTGGCCTCGGGGGATCAGCCCCAGCATTTT. Protein: CASSLASGDQPQHF. Together with reference TRBV5-1 and TRBJ1-5, the CDR3 gives the full variable domain: KAGVTQTPRYLIKTRGQQVTLSCSPISGHRSVSWYQQTPGQGLQFLFEYFSETQRNKGNFPGRFSGRQFSNSRSEMNVSTLELGDSALYLCASSLASGDQPQHFGDGTRLSIL.

The rearrangement links TRBV5-1 to TRBJ2-5, with 10 bases matching TRBD1. Per germline, CDR1 SGHRS and CDR2 YFSETQ. The CDR3 is made up of 19 amino acids. After removal of 0 bases from V and 4 bases from J, the junction contained 15 bases not matched to a gene. The CDR3 bases are TGCGCCAGCAGCTTGGTGACAGGGGGCCTGACTGGGGCCACAGAGACCCAGTACTTC. Translating gives CASSLVTGGLTGATETQYF.

The sample holds a few counts of this clone. CDR3 loop: CASSPRGQGEQYF. CDR3 coding DNA: TGTGCCAGCTCACCACGGGGACAAGGCGAGCAGTACTTC. V usage is TRBV18 and J usage is TRBJ2-7, with a weak D call TRBD1 (6 bases). V was trimmed by 1 base and J by 6 bases, leaving 10 bases between them. This CDR3 is built from 13 residues. CDR1 is KGHSH, CDR2 LQKENI, per germline.

This chain uses TRBV10-3 with TRBJ2-6; unclear D gene. V lost 3 bases and J lost 0, with 3 bases in between. The germline CDR1 and CDR2 sequences are ENHRY and SYGVKD. This CDR3 contains 14 residues. Here the CDR3 reads CAISDISGANVLTF. In DNA form, the CDR3 reads TGTGCCATCAGTGACATCTCTGGGGCCAACGTCCTGACTTTC.

The chain links TRBV18 to TRBJ2-5, with 11 bases that match TRBD2. The trim removed 5 bases at V and 1 base at J, leaving 3 bases unmatched. Germline CDR1 is KGHSH and CDR2 is LQKENI. This CDR3 comprises 15 residues. The CDR3 region is CASSVGTSGQETQYF. The CDR3, as DNA: TGTGCCAGCTCAGTCGGGACTAGCGGCCAAGAGACCCAGTACTTC.

On this clone: This sample includes further DNA sequences coding for the same CDR3. V is TRBV5-1 and J is TRBJ2-7; 8 bases fit TRBD2. Germline V lookup: CDR1 SGHRS, CDR2 YFSETQ. After removal of 1 base from V and 2 bases from J, the junction contained 2 bases not matched to a gene. CDR3 size: 14 residues. The CDR3 DNA sequence: TGCGCCAGCAGCTTGACTAGCGGCACCTACGAGCAGTACTTC. It encodes CASSLTSGTYEQYF.

The rearrangement links TRBV5-1 to TRBJ2-5, with D possibly TRBD1 on 5 matching bases. The germline CDR1 and CDR2 sequences are SGHRS and YFSETQ. The CDR3 runs to 16 residues. V shed 4 bases and J shed 1 base, with 17 bases lying between them. CDR3 sequence (DNA): TGCGCCAGCAGCAGAGGAGAACAGGCTAGCCAAGAGACCCAGTACTTC. Its protein product is CASSRGEQASQETQYF.

This clone was recorded a few times. As DNA, the CDR3 is TGTGCTTACTTGACAGGGGGAGTGGACACTGAAGCTTTCTTT. Translation: CAYLTGGVDTEAFF. The genes are TRBV30 and TRBJ1-1; TRBD1 aligns across 9 bases. Germline CDR1 reads GTSNPN; CDR2 reads SVGIG (reference sequence). There are 14 residues in the CDR3.

This clone has just a few counts. The rearrangement uses TRBV11-3 and TRBJ2-2; 7 bases agree with TRBD1. Germline V gives CDR1 SGHNT, CDR2 YENEEA. This CDR3 contains 14 residues. V lost 5 bases, J lost 6 bases, and 6 bases stayed unmatched. The CDR3 loop reads CASSLPGTAGELFF. The CDR3, as DNA: TGTGCCAGCAGCCTCCCCGGGACAGCCGGGGAGCTGTTTTTT.